Sequencing of this T cell receptor beta chain was carried out in a study of T cell clonotyping in hematopoietic cell transplantation. Only in-frame clones appear in the TCRdb table, and some are missing; sequencing was by immunoSEQ multiplex PCR. The table records tens of thousands of clones, roughly 96% of them present only once. The CDR3 loop spans 15 amino acids. Germline V CDR1 and CDR2: SQVTM, ANQGSEA. Trimming removed 7 bases from V and 5 bases from J; junction bases left unmatched: 12. The source is a man aged 25 to 40 in good health. Some clones in this sample may be carry-over from other donors' samples. The V and J genes are TRBV29-1 and TRBJ2-1; 9 positions match TRBD2. Sequencing used peripheral blood mononuclear cells. CDR3 bases: TGCAGCGCCAAACCAAGACTAGCGGTCCACAATGAGCAGTTCTTC. Its protein is CSAKPRLAVHNEQFF.